This note documents a single T cell receptor beta chain sequence. The antigen is undetermined. The CDR3 totals 15 residues. CDR1 is LNHNV, CDR2 YYDKDF, per germline (reference sequence). TRB amplification used roughly 250 ng of peripheral blood genomic DNA. The sample comes from a study of T cell clusters in autoimmune cytopenias. Overall study findings and caveats: Compared with active autoimmune hepatitis patients, healthy donors showed 2.5 to 3-fold more exclusive TRB clusters. Primary autoimmune cytopenia patients appeared to lack physiological T cell clusters present in healthy donors. No cluster-lack signature appeared between secondary cytopenia and chronic lymphocytic leukemia patients, apparently due to lymphoma masking. TRB repertoire shifts in secondary cytopenia and chronic lymphocytic leukemia mostly reflected lymphoma, not autoimmunity.

Multiplex touch-down PCR amplified TRB using TRB-A and TRB-B pools in one tube. TCRdb reprocessed the multiplex PCR reads, with one entry per CDR3 protein and no DNA. The sample has about 6,800 distinct CDR3 sequences; the top ten hold roughly 25%. The J gene is TRBJ1-1, the V gene TRBV15; as DNA is missing, the TRBD1 call by TCRdb cannot be tested. The material sequenced was peripheral blood. This receptor was obtained from a human donor with an autoimmune cytopenia or autoimmune hepatitis (not recorded which). CDR3 region: CATSRDWALNTEAFF.